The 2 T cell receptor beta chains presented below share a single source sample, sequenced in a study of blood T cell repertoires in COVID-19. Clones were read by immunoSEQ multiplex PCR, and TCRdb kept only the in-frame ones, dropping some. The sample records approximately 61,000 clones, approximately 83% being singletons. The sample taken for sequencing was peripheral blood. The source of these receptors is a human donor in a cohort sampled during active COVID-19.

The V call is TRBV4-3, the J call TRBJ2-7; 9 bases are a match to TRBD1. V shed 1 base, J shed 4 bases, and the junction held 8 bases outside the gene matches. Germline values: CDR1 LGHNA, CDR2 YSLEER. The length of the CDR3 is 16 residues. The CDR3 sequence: CASSQGPGQGKYEQYF. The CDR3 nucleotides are TGCGCCAGCAGCCAAGGGCCCGGACAGGGGAAGTACGAGCAGTACTTC.

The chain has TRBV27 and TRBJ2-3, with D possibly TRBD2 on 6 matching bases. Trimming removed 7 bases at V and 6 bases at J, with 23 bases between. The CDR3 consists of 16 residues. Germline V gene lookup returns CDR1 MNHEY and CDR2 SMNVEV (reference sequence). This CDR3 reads CASTAWGVRGLDTQYF. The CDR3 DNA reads TGTGCCAGCACTGCGTGGGGGGTTAGGGGTTTGGATACGCAGTATTTT.